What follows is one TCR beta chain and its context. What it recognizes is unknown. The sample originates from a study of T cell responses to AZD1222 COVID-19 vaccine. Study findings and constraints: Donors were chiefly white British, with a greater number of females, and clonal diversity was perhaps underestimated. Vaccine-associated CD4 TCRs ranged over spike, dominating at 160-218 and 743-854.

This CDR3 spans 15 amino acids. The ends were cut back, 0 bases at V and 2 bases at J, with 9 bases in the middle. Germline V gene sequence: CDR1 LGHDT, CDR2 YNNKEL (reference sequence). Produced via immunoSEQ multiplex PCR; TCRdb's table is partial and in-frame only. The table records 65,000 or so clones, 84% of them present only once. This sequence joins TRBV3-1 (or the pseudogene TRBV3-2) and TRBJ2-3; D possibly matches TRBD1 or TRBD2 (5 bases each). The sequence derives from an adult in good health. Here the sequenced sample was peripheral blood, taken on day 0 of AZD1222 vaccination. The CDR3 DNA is TGTGCCAGCAGCCAAGATGGGGGATACACAGATACGCAGTATTTT. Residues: CASSQDGGYTDTQYF.